Reported below is one T cell receptor (beta chain). The specificity of this receptor is unknown. No much larger clone is present one base from it, and per-base qualities are unavailable. This sample is drawn from a study of T cell responses to AZD1222 COVID-19 vaccine (dated by TCRdb to the early 2020s). About the full investigation: A total of 233 trial participants underwent TCR sequencing, of whom more than 200 had received two doses of AZD1222 and about 25 had received two doses of the MenACWY control vaccine. Trial participants were enrolled into age subgroups of 18-55, 56-69 and 70-plus years, which contained about 150, 27 and 61 TCR-sequenced participants, respectively. Points the paper makes about the study in general: Only six AZD1222 recipients were SARS-CoV-2 seropositive at baseline, limiting conclusions about previously exposed vaccinees. After two AZD1222 doses, both the breadth and the depth of spike-specific TCRs were significantly higher than at day 0 and than in MenACWY recipients. Because no day 14 peak-response samples were available, the repertoires could be characterized only after the peak T cell response. Reportedly, almost half of the unique spike-specific TCRs recognized epitopes lying outside the regions that are mutated in the B.1.351 and B.1.1.7 variants. The 56-69-year group was small, and its depth increase did not reach significance, likely because of low power. The vaccine-associated CD4 TCRs covered the entire spike protein, and the dominant responses fell in regions 160-218 and 743-854. Participants were mostly white British, with more females than males. The authors suggested clonal diversity may have been underestimated.

What the time point label conveys for this sample: about 28 days (+/-7) after the second vaccine dose. The treatment or condition label for this specimen denotes: meningococcal conjugate vaccine given as trial control. Vaccinee samples were obtained from the UK trials COV001 and COV002, which included a single-blind randomized controlled phase 2/3 trial of AZD1222 (ChAdOx1 nCoV-19) in healthy adults. Trial participant PBMC samples were collected at day 0 and day 28 after the second dose for TCRbeta chain sequencing. The trim is 5 bases for V and 10 bases for J, with a gap of 15 bases between the germline ends. The CDR3 has 14 amino acids, counting the end cysteine and phenylalanine. The CDR3 DNA has 42 bases and is translated from base 1. Via the germline V gene, CDR1 is SGHTA and CDR2 FQGNSA. The CDR3 regions of human TCRbeta chains were analyzed by immunosequencing. The authors processed their data as follows. TCRs in the repertoires were compared against a reference library of SARS-CoV-2-specific TCRs that had been generated with the MIRA antigen-specificity platform. Breadth meant the fraction of unique TCRs that were SARS-CoV-2-associated, whereas depth meant the fraction of total T cells that were SARS-CoV-2-associated. Using the MIRA data, each spike-specific TCR was mapped to the spike region that the TCR reacts to and placed in a CD4 or CD8 class. Log10-transformed breadth and depth values were compared by one-way ANOVA with Sidak's multiple comparisons tests. TCRdb stores this immuneACCESS table with in-frame sequences only. Part of the clones is absent; in the studies checked, under half of the shortfall reflects unresolved V genes, and no reason is known for the rest. V and J calls and clone size are those listed in that table; D and trimming were worked out from the DNA. Here the sample has some 180,000 clones; over 85% occur a single time. Of the sample, roughly 1% is held by the ten largest clones.

Recombination linked TRBV7-2 to TRBJ1-6, with the D gene not clear enough to name. Source: peripheral blood, taken 28 days after the second dose of the MenACWY control vaccine. This receptor was obtained from an adult who received the MenACWY meningococcal vaccine as a control. The CDR3 here reads CASSPMLGFSPLHF. At the DNA level, the sequence is TGTGCCAGCAGCCCCATGTTGGGTTTCTCACCCCTCCACTTT.